This T cell receptor beta chain was sequenced in a study of breast tumors, draining lymph nodes, adjacent tissues. The study, taken as a whole, reports: Compared with lymph nodes, tumors were less diverse; compared with nontumor tissue, more.

Via MiXCR, TCRdb re-called the multiplex PCR reads, giving one row per CDR3 protein. This table has roughly 80,000 distinct CDR3 sequences, roughly 20% appearing once. The lymph nodes were axillary draining lymph nodes from breast cancer patients. At least ten counts were recorded for this clonotype. Its antigen is not identified. Germline V CDR1 and CDR2: DFQATT, SNEGSKA (reference sequence). The junction had 5 bases not matched to a gene; V was cut back by 0 bases and J by 4 bases. The CDR3 totals 15 residues. The TCR comes from a female donor with breast cancer. Some clones in this sample may be carry-over from other donors' samples. Source material: axillary lymph node tissue. The gene calls are TRBV20-1 and TRBJ2-3; the match to TRBD2 covers 9 bases. In DNA, the CDR3 is TGCAGTGCTAGAGATCAGAGCGGGAGGCCAGATACGCAGTATTTT. Translated: CSARDQSGRPDTQYF.